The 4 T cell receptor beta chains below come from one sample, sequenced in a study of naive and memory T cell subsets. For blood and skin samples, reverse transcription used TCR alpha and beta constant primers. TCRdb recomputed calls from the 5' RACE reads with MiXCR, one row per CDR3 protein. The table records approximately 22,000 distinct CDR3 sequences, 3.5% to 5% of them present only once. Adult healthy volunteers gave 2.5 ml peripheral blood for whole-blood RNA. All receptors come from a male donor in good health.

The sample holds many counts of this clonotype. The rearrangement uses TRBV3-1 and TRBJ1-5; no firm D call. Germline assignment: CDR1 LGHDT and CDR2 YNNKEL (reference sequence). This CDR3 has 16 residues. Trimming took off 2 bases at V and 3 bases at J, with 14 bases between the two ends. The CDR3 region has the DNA TGTGCCAGCAGCCAAAGGTCCCTCGGCCCCAATCAGCCCCAGCATTTT. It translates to CASSQRSLGPNQPQHF.

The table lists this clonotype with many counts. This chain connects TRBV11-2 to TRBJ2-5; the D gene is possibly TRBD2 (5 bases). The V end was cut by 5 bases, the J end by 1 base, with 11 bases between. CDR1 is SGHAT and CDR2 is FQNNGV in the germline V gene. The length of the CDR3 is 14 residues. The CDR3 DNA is TGTGCCAGCAGCGAAGGACTTCGCCAAGAGACCCAGTACTTC. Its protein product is CASSEGLRQETQYF.

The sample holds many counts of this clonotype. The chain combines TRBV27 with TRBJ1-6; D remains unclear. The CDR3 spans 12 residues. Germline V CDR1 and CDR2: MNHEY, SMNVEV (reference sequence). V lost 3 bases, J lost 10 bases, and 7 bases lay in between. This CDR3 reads CASSFLQSPLHF. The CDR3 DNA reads TGTGCCAGCAGTTTCCTTCAATCACCCCTCCACTTT.

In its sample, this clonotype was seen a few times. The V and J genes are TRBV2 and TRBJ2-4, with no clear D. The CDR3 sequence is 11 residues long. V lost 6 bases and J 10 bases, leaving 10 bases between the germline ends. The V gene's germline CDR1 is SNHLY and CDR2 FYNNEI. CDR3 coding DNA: TGTGCCAGCAGCCGGACGCAAATTCAGTACTTC. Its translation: CASSRTQIQYF.